The TCR beta chain described here comes from a study of blood T cell repertoires in COVID-19. About the study: The United States, Italy and Spain were the sources of the acute and convalescent COVID-19 samples. Sample material is recorded as cDNA or gDNA derived from T cells, B-cell-depleted T cells, or PBMCs.

Per the study methods: From reference gene primer amplification, estimates of nucleated cell counts were derived. Clones were sequenced by immunoSEQ multiplex PCR, and TCRdb holds only the in-frame ones, with some missing. The V and J calls and clone size were taken over from that table, and D and trimming were inferred from the DNA. Of around 58,000 clones in the sample, about 90% were seen once. Sequenced input: peripheral blood. The TCR sequence derives from a woman in her sixties with active or convalescent COVID-19.

CDR3: CASSLSLAGAYEQFF. Written as DNA, the CDR3 is TGCGCCAGCAGCTTGTCTCTAGCGGGAGCGTATGAGCAGTTCTTC. The V and J genes are TRBV5-1 and TRBJ2-1; 10 bases agree with TRBD2. V trimming: 1 base; J trimming: 8 bases; junction bases outside the gene matches: 6. There are 15 residues in the CDR3. CDR1 and CDR2 (germline): SGHRS, YFSETQ.